Here is one T cell receptor (beta chain) with its context. This sample is part of a study of OX40 agonist ivuxolimab in advanced cancers. The CDR3 length is 12 residues. V shed 3 bases and J shed 4 bases, with 6 bases lying between them. CDR1 SEHNR and CDR2 FQNEAQ come from the germline V gene (reference sequence). Repertoires were generated with immunoSEQ multiplex PCR, while TCRdb's copy carries only in-frame clones and drops some. The sample holds 30,000 to 35,000 clones, approximately 80% seen once. The chain uses TRBV7-9 and TRBJ1-1; D remains ambiguous. This TCR was recovered from an adult with an advanced solid tumor such as melanoma, head and neck, liver or kidney cancer. Sample: CD4+ or CD8+ T cells sorted from blood, taken in a trial of the OX40 agonist ivuxolimab. CDR3 amino acids: CASSFLGTEAFF. DNA of the CDR3: TGTGCCAGCAGCTTTTTAGGCACTGAAGCTTTCTTT.